What follows are 28 T cell receptor beta chains derived from one specimen sequenced in a study of tumor-infiltrating lymphocytes in oesophageal squamous cell carcinoma. TCRdb re-derived calls from the PCR reads in MiXCR, one entry per CDR3 protein. This table has approximately 11,000 distinct CDR3 sequences, around three fifths appearing once. The specimen was esophageal tumor tissue. Receptor source: a male donor with esophageal squamous cell carcinoma.

The gene calls are TRBV7-6 and TRBJ2-1; the match to TRBD2 covers 9 bases. The J call may be in error: the DNA end matches TRBJ2-7 better. The CDR3 loop spans 18 amino acids. Per the germline V gene, CDR1 is SGHVS and CDR2 is FNYEAQ. CDR3 sequence: CASSLGAGGGGSSYEQYF. In DNA, the CDR3 is TGTGCCAGCAGCTTAGGCGCGGGAGGGGGGGGTTCGTCCTACGAGCAGTACTTC.

This chain connects TRBV7-2 to TRBJ2-5; TRBD1 aligns across 7 bases. The J call is uncertain, as TRBJ2-7 better fits the DNA end. This CDR3 is 14 amino acids long. Looked up from germline, CDR1 is SGHTA and CDR2 is FQGNSA. CDR3 sequence reads: CASSLGGGAYEQYF. The CDR3 coding sequence is TGTGCCAGCAGCTTAGGAGGGGGCGCCTACGAGCAGTACTTC.

This clonotype was seen only once. J is TRBJ2-1 and V is TRBV10-3; D ambiguous. The J call is uncertain, as TRBJ2-7 better fits the DNA end. Germline-derived CDR1 and CDR2 are ENHRY and SYGVKD. This CDR3 region has 11 residues. CDR3 residues: CAIREFREQYF. The CDR3 DNA sequence: TGTGCCATCAGAGAATTCCGCGAGCAGTACTTC.

The genes are TRBV12-3 or TRBV12-4 and TRBJ2-1; D ambiguous. The CDR3 has 15 amino acids. Trimming shortened V by 6 bases and J by 4 bases, and 16 bases separated the two germline ends. CDR3 coding DNA: TGTGCCAGCAGCCGCGGATTCTGGGGATACAATGAGCAGTTCTTC. It translates to CASSRGFWGYNEQFF.

This clonotype was seen a few times. The rearrangement links TRBV7-6 to TRBJ2-5; no reliable D call. There are 15 residues in the CDR3. The V end lost 0 bases, the J end lost 2 bases, and 10 bases lay between the germline ends. From germline, CDR1 is SGHVS and CDR2 FNYEAQ. The CDR3 region is CASSLALARQETQYF. Here the CDR3 DNA reads TGTGCCAGCAGCTTAGCGCTTGCACGACAAGAGACCCAGTACTTC.

This chain joins TRBV6-5 and TRBJ2-3; D gene uncertain. The last part of the DNA fits TRBJ2-5 better; the J call may be wrong. The CDR3 length is 15 residues. CDR1 and CDR2 from the germline V gene are MNHEY and SVGAGI. The CDR3 here is CASSYSSSGSETQYF. The CDR3 DNA sequence: TGTGCCAGCAGTTACTCGAGTTCTGGGTCGGAGACCCAGTACTTC.

J is TRBJ2-4 and V is TRBV7-9; possibly TRBD1 or TRBD2 for D (5 bases each). The J call is doubtful: the DNA matches TRBJ2-7 better. Per the germline V gene, CDR1 is SEHNR and CDR2 is FQNEAQ (reference sequence). This CDR3 spans 15 amino acids. The chain's CDR3 is CASSLGGRRDHEQYF. CDR3 DNA sequence: TGTGCCAGCAGCTTAGGGGGCCGCAGGGACCACGAGCAGTACTTC.

This clonotype was seen only once. V gene TRBV28 combines with J gene TRBJ1-2; TRBD1 is a possible D gene (6 bases). V was cut by 3 bases and J by 0 bases, with 8 bases left in between. Germline V gene data show CDR1 as MDHEN and CDR2 as SYDVKM. The length of the CDR3 is 14 residues. This CDR3 reads CASSFQGTNYGYTF. CDR3 DNA: TGTGCCAGCAGTTTTCAGGGGACTAACTATGGCTACACCTTC.

The rearrangement links TRBV28 to TRBJ2-5, with TRBD1 matching over 9 bases. V shed 4 bases, J shed 5 bases, and the junction held 5 bases outside the gene matches. The length of the CDR3 is 14 residues. Germline CDR1 is MDHEN and CDR2 is SYDVKM. The chain's CDR3 is CASSSPGQGETQYF. CDR3 sequence (DNA): TGTGCCAGCAGTTCTCCGGGACAGGGCGAGACCCAGTACTTC.

In its sample, this clonotype was seen a few times. The chain recombines TRBV28 with TRBJ2-3, with no clear D. Between the trimmed V and J ends, which lost 3 bases and 5 bases, there was a span of 3 bases. Per the germline V gene, CDR1 is MDHEN and CDR2 is SYDVKM. The CDR3 sequence is 11 residues long. CDR3 residues: CASSLRDTQYF. The CDR3 bases are TGTGCCAGCAGTTTGAGAGATACGCAGTATTTT.

This clonotype was seen a handful of times. V gene TRBV12-5 combines with J gene TRBJ1-2; TRBD1 is a possible D gene (5 bases). Germline lookup yields CDR1 LGHNT and CDR2 FRNRAP. This CDR3 spans 13 amino acids. The V and J ends lost 6 bases and 8 bases respectively, with 16 bases between them. The CDR3, as DNA: TGTGCTAGTGGCTTAGGCGGGGGTCGGGGCTACACCTTC. This translates into CASGLGGGRGYTF.

By frequency in the sample, this clonotype is medium-sized. The rearrangement joins TRBV6-1 to TRBJ2-7; 10 nucleotides agree with TRBD2. Per germline, CDR1 MNHNS and CDR2 SASEGT. Losses at the gene ends were 5 bases for V and 2 bases for J; bases not matched to a gene: 3. This CDR3 spans 14 amino acids. The CDR3 nucleotides are TGTGCCAGCAGTTTTACTAGCGGGACCTACGAGCAGTACTTC. It translates to CASSFTSGTYEQYF.

The chain has TRBV28 and TRBJ1-2; weak D call: TRBD1 (5 bases). V shed 6 bases and J shed 2 bases, with 13 bases lying between them. CDR1 and CDR2 from the germline V gene are MDHEN and SYDVKM. CDR3 length: 14 residues. The CDR3 loop reads CASRERGKNYGYTF. The CDR3 DNA reads TGTGCCAGCAGGGAAAGGGGAAAGAACTATGGCTACACCTTC.

The chain combines TRBV7-3 with TRBJ2-5, with a tentative D call TRBD1 (5 bases). Between the trimmed V and J ends, which lost 2 bases and 5 bases, there was a span of 12 bases. Germline values: CDR1 SGHTA, CDR2 FQGTGA. CDR3 size: 14 residues. The DNA for the CDR3 is TGTGCCAGCAGCTTAGGGCAGGGTCTGGAGACCCAGTACTTC. This codes for CASSLGQGLETQYF.

The V gene is TRBV7-3, the J gene TRBJ2-1; no clear D. The CDR3 runs to 14 residues. Germline assignment: CDR1 SGHTA and CDR2 FQGTGA. Trimming cost V 0 bases and J 0 bases, with 3 bases left between them. The DNA of the CDR3 is TGTGCCAGCAGCTTAACCCTCTCCTACAATGAGCAGTTCTTC. Translating it yields CASSLTLSYNEQFF.

This chain uses TRBV6-1 with TRBJ2-5; 8 nucleotides match TRBD1. Gene TRBJ2-7 matches the end of the DNA better, so the J call may be wrong. Germline V gives CDR1 MNHNS, CDR2 SASEGT. This CDR3 region has 14 residues. CDR3 nucleotide sequence: TGTGCCAGCGCTCGACAGGGGACCTACTACGAGCAGTACTTC. The encoded protein is CASARQGTYYEQYF.

Only a few counts were recorded for this clonotype. V and J are TRBV7-6 and TRBJ2-3, with TRBD2 identical over 7 bases. Germline V gives CDR1 SGHVS, CDR2 FNYEAQ. The CDR3 runs to 15 residues. V shed 1 base and J 8 bases; nucleotides not matched to a gene: 9. The DNA for the CDR3 is TGTGCCAGCAGCTTAGAACCGGGACTACAGACTACGCAGTATTTT. Encoded protein: CASSLEPGLQTTQYF.

V usage is TRBV7-2 and J usage is TRBJ2-1; the match to TRBD1 covers 11 bases. V lost 0 bases to trimming and J lost 9 bases; unmatched junction nucleotides: 7. This CDR3 contains 16 residues. The germline V gene has CDR1 SGHTA and CDR2 FQGNSA. The CDR3 sequence is CASSLASDRGRGEQFF. The CDR3 nucleotides read TGTGCCAGCAGCTTAGCCTCGGACAGGGGGCGGGGTGAGCAGTTCTTC.

The rearrangement links TRBV7-2 to TRBJ2-7, with D unresolved. The J call could be wrong; TRBJ1-2 is a better fit for the DNA end. Per germline, CDR1 SGHTA and CDR2 FQGNSA. The CDR3 runs 14 residues. CDR3 sequence (DNA): TGTGCCAGCAGCTTTAGTTTCTCTAACTATGGCTACACCTTC. This codes for CASSFSFSNYGYTF.

A word on this clonotype: Since no conserved phenylalanine or tryptophan closes the CDR3, a read error is the likely cause. Because the CDR3's place on the DNA is in doubt, the DNA is left out and the CDR3 is given as listed by TCRdb. V is TRBV7-9 and J is TRBJ1-1. The CDR3 spans 19 residues, counting both ends. Germline V gene data show CDR1 as SEHNR and CDR2 as FQNEAQ (reference sequence). The CDR3 here is CASSLATIAGVRETQYFGQ.

The rearrangement links TRBV14 to TRBJ2-1; D is uncertain. The CDR3 consists of 12 residues. Trimming left V 4 bases short and J 3 bases short, with 4 bases between. CDR1 is SGHDN and CDR2 is FVKESK in the germline V gene. The chain's CDR3 is CASSPYYNEQFF. In nucleotides, the CDR3 is TGTGCCAGCAGCCCGTACTACAATGAGCAGTTCTTC.

This clonotype was observed many times. The V gene is TRBV5-1, the J gene TRBJ2-7, with 7 positions matching TRBD1. V lost 3 bases to trimming and J lost 5 bases; unmatched junction nucleotides: 8. The CDR3 has 14 amino acids. Germline V gene sequence: CDR1 SGHRS, CDR2 YFSETQ. The CDR3 region is CASSSSGTAHEQYF. In DNA form, the CDR3 reads TGCGCCAGCAGCTCGTCCGGGACAGCCCACGAGCAGTACTTC.

With respect to this clonotype: A much larger clone lies a single base off, so this may be a read error. The rearrangement links TRBV12-3 or TRBV12-4 to TRBJ2-3, with D maybe TRBD1 (8 bases). The J call may be incorrect, as the DNA end agrees better with TRBJ2-1. CDR3 length: 14 residues. CDR3 bases: TGTGCCAGCAGTTCCTCGACAGGGGACTACGAGCAGTTCTTC. Translation: CASSSSTGDYEQFF.

The CDR3 protein is CAHNRDDGTDTQYF. In DNA form, the CDR3 reads TGTGCCCACAACAGGGACGATGGCACAGATACGCAGTATTTT. This chain connects TRBV6-2 or TRBV6-3 to TRBJ2-3, with D possibly TRBD1 on 6 matching bases. In germline, CDR1 is MNHEY, CDR2 SVGEGT. Trimming took off 11 bases at V and 1 base at J, with 16 bases between the two ends. The CDR3 has 14 amino acids.

As to this clonotype: The CDR3 ends on some other residue instead of the conserved phenylalanine or tryptophan, so this is likely a read error. The DNA is omitted, as the CDR3 cannot be located on it reliably, and the CDR3 follows TCRdb's listing. The V call is TRBV5-6, the J call TRBJ1-1; TRBD1 is the table's D call, not checked against the DNA. Germline CDR1 is SGHDT and CDR2 is YYEEEE. The CDR3 is 17 residues long, counting both termini. CDR3 amino acids: CASSPGGAPGRPSTSAP.

This clonotype appeared many times. The rearrangement joins TRBV4-1 to TRBJ1-2; possibly TRBD1 for D (5 bases). CDR1 is MGHRA, CDR2 YSYEKL, per germline. This CDR3 contains 16 residues. Between the trimmed V and J ends, which lost 4 bases and 8 bases, there was a span of 23 bases. CDR3 in DNA: TGCGCCAGCAGCCTCCCTCTAGGGGAGGGACCAAGGGGCTACACCTTC. Its protein is CASSLPLGEGPRGYTF.

This clonotype counts as large. V usage is TRBV12-3 or TRBV12-4 and J usage is TRBJ2-5, with no clear D. V lost 5 bases and J 4 bases, leaving 11 bases between the germline ends. The CDR3 sequence is 13 residues long. CDR3 loop: CASSLSRVETQYF. The CDR3 nucleotides are TGTGCCAGCAGTCTTAGTAGGGTAGAGACCCAGTACTTC.

In this sample, this clonotype turned up many times. An end of the junction does not agree with germline; a read error may underlie this. J is TRBJ2-7 and V is TRBV7-7; no reliable D call. The CDR3 is made up of 13 amino acids. The germline V gene encodes CDR1 SSHAT and CDR2 FNYEAQ (reference sequence). DNA for the CDR3: TGTGCTAGCAGCTTAGAATCCAACAATGAGCAGTACTTC. Amino acid sequence: CASSLESNNEQYF.